The 8 T cell receptor beta chains reported below all come from one sample, sequenced in a study of T cell responses to AZD1222 COVID-19 vaccine. TCRdb's copy holds only in-frame clones and misses some; the assay was immunoSEQ multiplex PCR. The sample holds fewer than 150,000 clones, around 92% seen once. The source material was peripheral blood, sampled on day 0 of AZD1222 vaccination. The origin of the receptors is an adult in good health.

This clone was counted between two and nine times. The chain employs TRBV6-5 and TRBJ2-7, with D possibly TRBD2 on 5 matching bases. This CDR3 region has 14 residues. Trimming pared 7 bases from V and 0 bases from J, leaving 13 bases between. Germline V gives CDR1 MNHEY, CDR2 SVGAGI. CDR3 sequence reads: CASKEGTISYEQYF. CDR3 DNA: TGTGCCAGCAAAGAGGGAACTATCTCCTACGAGCAGTACTTC.

The rearrangement uses TRBV6-5 and TRBJ1-1; TRBD1 is a possible D gene (5 bases). Trimming took 9 bases from V and 4 from J, leaving 18 bases between them. This CDR3 comprises 14 residues. In germline, CDR1 is MNHEY, CDR2 SVGAGI. CDR3 protein: CASGGGVLGTEAFF. The CDR3 coding sequence is TGTGCCAGTGGGGGTGGGGTTTTGGGCACTGAAGCTTTCTTT.

This chain joins TRBV6-5 and TRBJ2-7; D uncertain. Trimming cost V 10 bases and J 4 bases, with 14 bases left between them. CDR1 is MNHEY and CDR2 is SVGAGI in the germline V gene. This CDR3 has 12 amino acids. CDR3 region: CANPYPAYEQYF. CDR3 nucleotide sequence: TGTGCCAACCCTTACCCCGCATACGAGCAGTACTTC.

The chain is built from TRBV15 and TRBJ2-4; weak D call: TRBD1 (6 bases). Germline V gene sequence: CDR1 LNHNV, CDR2 YYDKDF (reference sequence). This CDR3 is built from 16 residues. V lost 5 bases and J lost 0, with 14 bases in between. The CDR3 reads CATSDGQTVAKNIQYF. CDR3 in DNA: TGTGCCACCAGCGATGGACAGACCGTAGCCAAAAACATTCAGTACTTC.

This sequence joins TRBV6-5 and TRBJ1-1; D is undetermined. The germline CDR1 and CDR2 sequences are MNHEY and SVGAGI. The CDR3 spans 14 residues. The germline V and J ends were trimmed by 2 bases and 2 bases, with 9 bases remaining between them. The CDR3 nucleotides are TGTGCCAGCAGTTACACGACACATAACACTGAAGCTTTCTTT. It translates to CASSYTTHNTEAFF.

The V call is TRBV6-2 or TRBV6-3, the J call TRBJ2-1; D possibly uses TRBD1 or TRBD2 (5 bases each). Trimming stripped 4 bases from V and 7 bases from J, with 14 bases between. The CDR3 is 14 amino acids. From germline, CDR1 is MNHEY and CDR2 SVGEGT. As DNA, the CDR3 is TGTGCCAGCAGTTCCGTGGGGGAAAGTAATGAGCAGTTCTTC. It translates to CASSSVGESNEQFF.

The genes are TRBV7-2 and TRBJ2-3, with D hard to call. V was clipped by 1 base and J by 4 bases, with 9 bases between them. The length of the CDR3 is 14 residues. The germline V gene has CDR1 SGHTA and CDR2 FQGNSA. The CDR3 DNA follows: TGTGCCAGCAGCTTAGAAGGTTTATCAGATACGCAGTATTTT. This sequence encodes CASSLEGLSDTQYF.

The genes are TRBV9 and TRBJ2-1, with D uncertain. V lost 0 bases, J lost 4 bases, and 11 bases lay in between. Germline lookup yields CDR1 SGDLS and CDR2 YYNGEE. The CDR3 covers 15 residues. CDR3 amino acids: CASSVALKAYNEQFF. The CDR3, as DNA: TGTGCCAGCAGCGTAGCCCTTAAGGCGTACAATGAGCAGTTCTTC. The full variable domain, in which reference TRBV9 and TRBJ2-1 provide the parts outside the CDR3, is DSGVTQTPKHLITATGQRVTLRCSPRSGDLSVYWYQQSLDQGLQFLIQYYNGEERAKGNILERFSAQQFPDLHSELNLSSLELGDSALYFCASSVALKAYNEQFFGPGTRLTVL.